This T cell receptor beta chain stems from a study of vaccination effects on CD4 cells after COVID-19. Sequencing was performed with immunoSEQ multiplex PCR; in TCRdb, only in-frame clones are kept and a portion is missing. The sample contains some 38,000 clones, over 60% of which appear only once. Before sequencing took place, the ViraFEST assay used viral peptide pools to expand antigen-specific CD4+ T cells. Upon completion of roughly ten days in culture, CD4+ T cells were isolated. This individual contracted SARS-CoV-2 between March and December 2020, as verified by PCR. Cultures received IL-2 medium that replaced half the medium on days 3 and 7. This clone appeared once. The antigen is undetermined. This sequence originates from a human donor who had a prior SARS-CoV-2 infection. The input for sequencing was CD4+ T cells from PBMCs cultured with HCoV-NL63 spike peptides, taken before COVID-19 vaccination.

CDR3 sequence reads: CASSRDRDDQPQHF. The CDR3 region has the DNA TGTGCCAGCAGTCGCGACAGGGACGATCAGCCCCAGCATTTT. J is TRBJ1-5 and V is TRBV2; 7 bases are a match to TRBD1. This CDR3 contains 14 residues. V lost 5 bases to trimming and J lost 5 bases; unmatched junction nucleotides: 6. Per the germline V gene, CDR1 is SNHLY and CDR2 is FYNNEI.